A selection of T cell receptor beta chains follows, all from one sample in a study of blood T cells in healthy people across ages. TCRdb redid the calling of the 5' RACE reads with MiXCR, one entry per CDR3 protein. The top ten hold less than 25% of the sample, which has some 700,000 distinct CDR3 sequences, 20% to 25% seen once. Sequenced material: blood. The receptors derive from a man between 70 and 80 years old in good health. Both conserved end residues are part of each CDR3. The order of the fields is CDR3 DNA, CDR3 protein, clone size, J gene, D gene, V gene. A D gene is named only where the DNA matches it firmly. Only part of the rows carry a size: once, few, many, or a class if the clone is expanded.

CDR3 DNA: TGCGCCAGCAGCTTGGAGGGGGAATTGGAGACCCAGTACTTC
CDR3 protein: CASSLEGELETQYF
clone size: -
J gene: TRBJ2-5
D gene: -
V gene: TRBV5-1

CDR3 DNA: TGCAGTGCAGAACCGGGGAGCAATCAGCCCCAGCATTTT
CDR3 protein: CSAEPGSNQPQHF
clone size: -
J gene: TRBJ1-5
D gene: -
V gene: TRBV20-1

CDR3 DNA: TGCAGTGCTAGCCAGGGGGAGGACACTGAAGCTTTCTTT
CDR3 protein: CSASQGEDTEAFF
clone size: -
J gene: TRBJ1-1
D gene: TRBD1
V gene: TRBV20-1

CDR3 DNA: TGTGCCAGCAGCTTAGGCCCCCGGGCAGGGGGGGATACGCAGTATTTT
CDR3 protein: CASSLGPRAGGDTQYF
clone size: -
J gene: TRBJ2-3
D gene: -
V gene: TRBV13

CDR3 DNA: TGTGCCAGCTCACCCGTGACGATGAACACCGGGGAGCTGTTTTTT
CDR3 protein: CASSPVTMNTGELFF
clone size: few
J gene: TRBJ2-2
D gene: -
V gene: TRBV18

CDR3 DNA: TGTGCCAGCAGCTCCACTAGCGTTAACACCGGGGAGCTGTTTTTT
CDR3 protein: CASSSTSVNTGELFF
clone size: -
J gene: TRBJ2-2
D gene: TRBD2
V gene: TRBV7-6

CDR3 DNA: TGTGCCAGCAGGGATCGTCAAGCCGCGCGGGAGACCCAGTACTTC
CDR3 protein: CASRDRQAARETQYF
clone size: few
J gene: TRBJ2-5
D gene: -
V gene: TRBV28

CDR3 DNA: TGTGCCAGCAGTGCCCTCGGGGCCGGTCCTCTCTATGGCTACACCTTC
CDR3 protein: CASSALGAGPLYGYTF
clone size: few
J gene: TRBJ1-2
D gene: -
V gene: TRBV6-1

CDR3 DNA: TGTGCCACCAGTGATCCTAAAAGCTATGGGGGTAAAAACATTCAGTACTTC
CDR3 protein: CATSDPKSYGGKNIQYF
clone size: -
J gene: TRBJ2-4
D gene: -
V gene: TRBV24-1

CDR3 DNA: TGTGCCAGCTCACCACGGAATAGCAATCAGCCCCAGCATTTT
CDR3 protein: CASSPRNSNQPQHF
clone size: -
J gene: TRBJ1-5
D gene: -
V gene: TRBV18

CDR3 DNA: TGTGCCAGCAGCTTGAGACAGTTAAACAATCAGCCCCAGCATTTT
CDR3 protein: CASSLRQLNNQPQHF
clone size: few
J gene: TRBJ1-5
D gene: -
V gene: TRBV5-6

CDR3 DNA: TGCGCCAGCAGGGAGGGGGTTTCGAACACCGGGGAGCTGTTTTTT
CDR3 protein: CASREGVSNTGELFF
clone size: -
J gene: TRBJ2-2
D gene: -
V gene: TRBV5-1

CDR3 DNA: TGCGCCAGCAGCCAAGACACTTGGGGGAACACTGAAGCTTTCTTT
CDR3 protein: CASSQDTWGNTEAFF
clone size: few
J gene: TRBJ1-1
D gene: -
V gene: TRBV4-3

CDR3 DNA: TGTGCCAGCAGCCCCCCGGGGCGGGGTATGAACACTGAAGCTTTCTTT
CDR3 protein: CASSPPGRGMNTEAFF
clone size: -
J gene: TRBJ1-1
D gene: -
V gene: TRBV7-9

CDR3 DNA: TGTGCCAGCAGCCAAGATCAGCCTACTACAGATACGCAGTATTTT
CDR3 protein: CASSQDQPTTDTQYF
clone size: -
J gene: TRBJ2-3
D gene: -
V gene: TRBV3-1

CDR3 DNA: TGTGCCAGCAGCTCAGGGGCCTTGTACCAAGAGACCCAGTACTTC
CDR3 protein: CASSSGALYQETQYF
clone size: -
J gene: TRBJ2-5
D gene: -
V gene: TRBV11-1

CDR3 DNA: TGTGCCAGCACGCCACCGACAGGTATGGACACTGAAGCTTTCTTT
CDR3 protein: CASTPPTGMDTEAFF
clone size: few
J gene: TRBJ1-1
D gene: -
V gene: TRBV12-3/TRBV12-4

CDR3 DNA: TGTGCCAGCAGAGCCGGAGGGAACTATGGCTACACCTTC
CDR3 protein: CASRAGGNYGYTF
clone size: few
J gene: TRBJ1-2
D gene: -
V gene: TRBV12-3/TRBV12-4

CDR3 DNA: TGTGCCATCAGTGGGGCTAGCGGGAGTTTTAATGAGCAGTTCTTC
CDR3 protein: CAISGASGSFNEQFF
clone size: few
J gene: TRBJ2-1
D gene: TRBD2
V gene: TRBV10-3

CDR3 DNA: TGTGCCAGCAGTCCCCGTTGGTCTGGGGCCAACGTCCTGACTTTC
CDR3 protein: CASSPRWSGANVLTF
clone size: -
J gene: TRBJ2-6
D gene: -
V gene: TRBV6-5

CDR3 DNA: TGTGCCAGCAGTCCCTCTAGCGGGGGGCCACTTCCGCAGTATTTT
CDR3 protein: CASSPSSGGPLPQYF
clone size: -
J gene: TRBJ2-3
D gene: TRBD2
V gene: TRBV12-3/TRBV12-4

CDR3 DNA: TGCGCCAGCAGCTTGGAATGGGCCCGGGGGCCAGATACGCAGTATTTT
CDR3 protein: CASSLEWARGPDTQYF
clone size: few
J gene: TRBJ2-3
D gene: -
V gene: TRBV5-1